This is a list of T cell receptor beta chains from one sample in a study of blood T cell repertoires in COVID-19. Produced via immunoSEQ multiplex PCR; TCRdb's table is partial and in-frame only. The table shows some 98,000 clones, with about four fifths occurring only once. Sequenced material: peripheral blood. The receptor set was obtained from a human donor in a cohort sampled during active COVID-19. Both conserved end residues are trimmed from each CDR3.

J	V	CDR3
TRBJ2-7	TRBV5-1	ASSLGGGGPRAPEQY
TRBJ1-1	TRBV10-3	AIRQGVMNTEAF
TRBJ1-2	TRBV5-6	ASSSRDRSSSLRSDGYT
TRBJ1-1	TRBV6-5	ASSYFTENTEAF
TRBJ1-2	TRBV28	ASSLPLDRGNGYT
TRBJ2-7	TRBV2	ASSGGRGQTNYEQY
TRBJ1-2	TRBV20-1	SASQGDHGYT
TRBJ1-4	TRBV9	ASSADGRGQS
TRBJ1-4	TRBV5-6	ASSLDYDRGTTNEKLF
TRBJ1-3	TRBV18	ASSPGQGLGNTIY
TRBJ2-7	TRBV5-1	ASTPGGRTYEQY